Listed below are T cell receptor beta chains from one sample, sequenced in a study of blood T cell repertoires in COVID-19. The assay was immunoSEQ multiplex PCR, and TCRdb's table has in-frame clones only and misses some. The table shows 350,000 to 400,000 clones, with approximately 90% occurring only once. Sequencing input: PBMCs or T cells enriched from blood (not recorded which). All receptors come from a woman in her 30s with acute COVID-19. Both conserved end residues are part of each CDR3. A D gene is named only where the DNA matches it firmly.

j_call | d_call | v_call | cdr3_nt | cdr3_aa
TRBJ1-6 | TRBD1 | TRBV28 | TGTGCCACAGTACAGGGGAGCCGGTCACCCCTCCACTTT | CATVQGSRSPLHF
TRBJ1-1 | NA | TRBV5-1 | TGCGCCAGCAGCCTGGGACTGAAGAACACTGAAGCTTTCTTT | CASSLGLKNTEAFF
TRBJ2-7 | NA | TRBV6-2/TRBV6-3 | TGTGCCAGCAGTTGGGGGGACGAGCAGTACTTC | CASSWGDEQYF
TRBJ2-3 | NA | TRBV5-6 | TGTGCCAGCAGCCCCGGACACCTGAACACAGATACGCAGTATTTT | CASSPGHLNTDTQYF
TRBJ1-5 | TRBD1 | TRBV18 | TGTGCCAGCTCACCTGTAAGGACAGGGGTACCCAATCAGCCCCAGCATTTT | CASSPVRTGVPNQPQHF
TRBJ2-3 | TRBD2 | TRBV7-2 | TGTGCCAGCAGCTTAGGAGGTAGCGGGGGGCCATATACGCAGTATTTT | CASSLGGSGGPYTQYF
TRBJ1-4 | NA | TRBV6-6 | TGTGCCAGCAGTTACTCGCCCGGCAGGGGAAACGAAAAACTGTTTTTT | CASSYSPGRGNEKLFF
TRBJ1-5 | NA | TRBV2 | TGTGCCAGCAGTGAGGGCAGGGAGGGACAGCCCCAGCATTTT | CASSEGREGQPQHF
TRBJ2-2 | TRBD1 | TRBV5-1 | TGCGCCAGCAGCTTGGGAGGAGGGACAGGGGTCACCGGGGAGCTGTTTTTT | CASSLGGGTGVTGELFF
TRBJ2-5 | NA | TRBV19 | TGTGCCAGTAGGCGAGCAGGGGGGGAGACCCAGTACTTC | CASRRAGGETQYF